This TCR beta chain was sequenced in a study of blood T cell repertoires in COVID-19 (dated by TCRdb to 2020 to 2022). Looking at the study overall: Samples from collaborators originated in the United States, Italy and Spain and spanned both the acute and convalescent phases of COVID-19. Subjects who had been exposed to COVID-19, were actively infected with it, or had recovered from it provided the deeply sampled blood TCRbeta repertoires that made up the dataset. The samples were drawn from the first 160 participants of the ongoing ImmuneRACE study and from some 1,300 subjects provided by 6 global collaborators. Sample metadata almost always included a de-identified subject ID, COVID-19 status, age in years and sex. Where available, HLA class I and class II types were taken from metadata supplied by the sample provider and were not determined by assay-based typing. The material from the prospective study consisted of cDNA or gDNA derived from T cells, B-cell-depleted T cells, or PBMCs. The repertoires were released in a freely available public database intended as a resource for research on the immune response to SARS-CoV-2.

The research as a whole found: The amount of clinical and demographic metadata varied by source and participant and was provided uncurated.

In the prospective study, participants were about 18 to 100 years old, resided in about two dozen geographic areas of the United States, and were enrolled through a virtual design. In the prospective study, participants were assigned to cohorts based on the clinical history participants reported in a screening survey and a study questionnaire. Recovered participants in ImmuneRACE Cohort 3 were defined by two consecutive negative NP/OP PCR tests, clearance by a healthcare professional, or resolution of symptoms. Mobile phlebotomists in the prospective study collected whole blood, serum and a nasopharyngeal or oropharyngeal swab from every participant. Participants in the prospective study had the option to provide additional blood draws and questionnaires over a roughly 2-month period. Before DNA extraction, prospective study blood samples were shipped either frozen or at room temperature. The germline V gene provides CDR1 SGHAT and CDR2 FQNNGV. The CDR3 goes from the cysteine to the phenylalanine over 16 residues. Only the CDR3 DNA stays, 48 bases, in frame from base 1. The V end gives up 1 base and the J end 4 bases, leaving 7 bases in the junction not matched to a gene.

Worth noting for this clone: What antigen it recognizes has not been identified. Base-call qualities are not available, and no considerably larger clone is one nucleotide away.

The immunoSEQ Assay, a bias-controlled multiplex PCR, was used to amplify TCRbeta CDR3 regions from genomic DNA. In the authors' own workflow: Nucleated cell counts per sample were estimated from amplification of reference gene primers within the assay. To quantify the absolute abundance of each unique TCRbeta CDR3 rearrangement, sequence reads were collapsed and filtered. Productive Simpson clonality was computed per sample as the square root of Simpson's diversity index over productive rearrangements. Not all clones reach the TCRdb copy of this immuneACCESS table, which keeps in-frame sequences only. Checked studies attribute under half of the gap to unresolved V genes and leave the rest unexplained. V and J calls and clone size are copied from that table; D and trimming were computed from the DNA. The sample contains about 290,000 clones, roughly 89% of them found a single time. The ten largest clones take up 1.7% of the sample.

Sequenced material: PBMCs or T cells enriched from blood (not recorded which). This TCR came from a woman aged 35 to 49 who had recovered from COVID-19. This receptor chain uses TRBV11-2 and TRBJ2-3; 8 bases in the middle match TRBD1. The CDR3 region has the sequence CASSLASRGLADTQYF. The sequence in DNA is TGTGCCAGCAGCTTAGCGTCCAGGGGGCTGGCAGATACGCAGTATTTT.